This T cell receptor beta chain stems from a study of cytomegalovirus exposure and HLA in healthy donors. Primers: 60 Vbeta forward and 13 Jbeta reverse. Using immunoSEQ multiplex PCR, the repertoire was profiled, and TCRdb retains in-frame clones only, with some absent. In the table there are about 120,000 clones, just under 75% of which are singletons. The CDR3 sequence is 13 residues long. V dropped 5 bases and J dropped 3 bases, with 8 bases sitting between them. Looked up from germline, CDR1 is SEHNR and CDR2 is FQNEAQ (reference sequence). In regard to this clone: Its antigen is unknown.

Regarding the study as a whole: According to an earlier analysis, most TCR beta V segments yielded productive rearrangements about 87% or about 30% of the time. Association of a missense DCLRE1C variant with TCR beta V- and J-gene trimming was reported in a later analysis.

The specimen sequenced was PBMCs. The chain uses TRBV7-9 and TRBJ1-5; a possible D gene is TRBD1 (5 bases). This TCR was recovered from a human donor in good health. This CDR3 reads CASSMDTNQPQHF. The CDR3 DNA is TGTGCCAGCAGCATGGACACCAATCAGCCCCAGCATTTT.